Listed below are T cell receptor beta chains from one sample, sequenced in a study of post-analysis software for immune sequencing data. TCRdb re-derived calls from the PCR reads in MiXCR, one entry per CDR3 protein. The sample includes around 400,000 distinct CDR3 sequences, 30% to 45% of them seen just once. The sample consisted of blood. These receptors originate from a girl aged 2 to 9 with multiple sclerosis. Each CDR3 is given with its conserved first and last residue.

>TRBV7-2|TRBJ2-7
CASSLGPLLTGYEQYF
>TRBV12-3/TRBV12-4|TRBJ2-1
CASSYQPTSSTFF
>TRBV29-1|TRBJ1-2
CSVEEPGRAYGYTF
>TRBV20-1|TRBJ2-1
CSARGRTSGSSYNEQFF
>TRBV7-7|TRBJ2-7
CASSPGTGLGNEQYF
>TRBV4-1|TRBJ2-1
CASSQDKIWADNEQFF
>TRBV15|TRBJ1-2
CATSSLETAYGYTF
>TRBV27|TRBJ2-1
CATAAGGPAEQFF
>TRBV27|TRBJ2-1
CASSAGTSGVNEQFF
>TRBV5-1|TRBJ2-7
CASSSTGGASFEQYF
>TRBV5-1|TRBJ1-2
CASSEASGRTGYTF
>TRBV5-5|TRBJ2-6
CASSLRSGANVLTF
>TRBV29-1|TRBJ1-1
CSVGQNTEAFF
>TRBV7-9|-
CASSSRGQETQFF
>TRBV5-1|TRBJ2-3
CASSLAADTQYF
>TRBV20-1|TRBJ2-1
CSARDPIGGQFF
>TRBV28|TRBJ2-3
CASSGAFSTDTQYF
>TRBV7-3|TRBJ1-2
CASSFSGVDGYTF
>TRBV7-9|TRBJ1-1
CASSGREWGLRTAFF
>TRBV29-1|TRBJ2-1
CSGRDSGYNEQFF
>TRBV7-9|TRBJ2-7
CASSYDLYEQYF
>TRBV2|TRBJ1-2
CASSQDREVGYTF
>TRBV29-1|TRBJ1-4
CSVIRRGDGEKLFF